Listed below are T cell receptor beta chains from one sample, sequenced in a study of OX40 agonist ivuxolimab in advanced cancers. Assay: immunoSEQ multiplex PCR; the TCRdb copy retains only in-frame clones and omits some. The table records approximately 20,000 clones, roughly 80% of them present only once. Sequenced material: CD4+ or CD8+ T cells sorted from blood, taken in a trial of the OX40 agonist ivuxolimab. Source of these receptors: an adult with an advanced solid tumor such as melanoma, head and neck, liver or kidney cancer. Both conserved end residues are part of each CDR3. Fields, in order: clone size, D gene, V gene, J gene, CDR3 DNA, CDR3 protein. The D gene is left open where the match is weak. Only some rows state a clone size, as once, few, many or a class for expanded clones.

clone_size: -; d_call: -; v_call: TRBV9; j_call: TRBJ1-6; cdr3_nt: TGTGCCAGCAGCGTAGAAGGGGTCGGTAATTCACCCCTCCACTTT; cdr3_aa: CASSVEGVGNSPLHF
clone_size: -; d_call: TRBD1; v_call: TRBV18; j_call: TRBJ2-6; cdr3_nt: TGTGCCAGCTCACCCAGGACAGGGGAAACCTCTGGGGCCAACGTCCTGACTTTC; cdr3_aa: CASSPRTGETSGANVLTF
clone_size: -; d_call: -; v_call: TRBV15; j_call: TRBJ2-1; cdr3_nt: TGTGCCACCAGCAGAGAGGCGAGTTACAATGAGCAGTTCTTC; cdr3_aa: CATSREASYNEQFF
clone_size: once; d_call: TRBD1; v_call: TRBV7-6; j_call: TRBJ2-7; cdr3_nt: TGTGCCAGCAGCTTAGCCTCAGGGACAGCCGTCGAGCAGTACTTC; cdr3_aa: CASSLASGTAVEQYF
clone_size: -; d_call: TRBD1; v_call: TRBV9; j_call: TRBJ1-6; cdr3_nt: TGTGCCAGCAGCTCAGTAGGGGACAGGCGTAATTCACCCCTCCACTTT; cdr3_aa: CASSSVGDRRNSPLHF
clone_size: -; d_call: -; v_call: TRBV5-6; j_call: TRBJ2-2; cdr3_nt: TGTGCCAGCAGCAGTAACACCGGGGAGCTGTTTTTT; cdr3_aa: CASSSNTGELFF
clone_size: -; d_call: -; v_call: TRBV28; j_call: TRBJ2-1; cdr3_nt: TGTGCCAGCAGTTCTCACCCCAGCAGCAACAATGAGCAGTTCTTC; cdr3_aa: CASSSHPSSNNEQFF
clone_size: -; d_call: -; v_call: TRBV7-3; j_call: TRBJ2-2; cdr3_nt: TGTGCCAGCAGGCCAGAAAACACCGGGGAGCTGTTTTTT; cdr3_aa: CASRPENTGELFF
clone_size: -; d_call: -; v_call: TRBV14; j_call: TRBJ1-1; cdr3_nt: TGTGCCAGCAGCCACTATATCGGGGGCGCTGAAGCTTTCTTT; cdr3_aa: CASSHYIGGAEAFF
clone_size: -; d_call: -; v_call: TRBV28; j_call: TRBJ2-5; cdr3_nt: TGTGCCAGCAGTCCACAAGAGACCCAGTACTTC; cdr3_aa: CASSPQETQYF
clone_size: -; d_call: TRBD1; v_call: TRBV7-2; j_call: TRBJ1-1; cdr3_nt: TGTGCCAGCAGCTTAGTCCCGGTCGGGACAGGGGGCGATTCTGCTGAAGCTTTCTTT; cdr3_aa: CASSLVPVGTGGDSAEAFF
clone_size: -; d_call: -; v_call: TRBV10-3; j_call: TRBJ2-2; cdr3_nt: TGTGCCATCAGTGAGTCGGGGACCGGGGAGCTGTTTTTT; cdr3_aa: CAISESGTGELFF
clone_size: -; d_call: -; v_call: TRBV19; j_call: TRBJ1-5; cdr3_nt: TGTGCCAGTAGTTCGGGGGGCGACCAGCCCCAGCATTTT; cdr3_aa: CASSSGGDQPQHF
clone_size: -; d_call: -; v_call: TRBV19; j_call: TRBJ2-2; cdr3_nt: TGTGCCAGTAGTATTTACGGGACGAGCGGGGAGCTGTTTTTT; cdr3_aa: CASSIYGTSGELFF
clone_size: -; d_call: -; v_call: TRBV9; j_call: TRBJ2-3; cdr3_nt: TGTGCCAGCAGCGTACCGGGATCCACAGATACGCAGTATTTT; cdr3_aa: CASSVPGSTDTQYF
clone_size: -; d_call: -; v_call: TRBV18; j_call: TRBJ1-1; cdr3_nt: TGTGCCAGCTCACCACGGGGGGTTGGCACTGAAGCTTTCTTT; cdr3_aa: CASSPRGVGTEAFF
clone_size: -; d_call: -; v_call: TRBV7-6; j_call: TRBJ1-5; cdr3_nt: TGTGCCAGCAGCTTAGAGGCAGGGGATCAGCCCCAGCATTTT; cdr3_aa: CASSLEAGDQPQHF
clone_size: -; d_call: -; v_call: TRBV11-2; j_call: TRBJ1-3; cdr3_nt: TGTGCCAGCAGCTTGAATCCTTCGGACTCTGGAAACACCATATATTTT; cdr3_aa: CASSLNPSDSGNTIYF
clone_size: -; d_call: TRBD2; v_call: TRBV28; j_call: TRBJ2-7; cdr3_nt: TGTGCCAGCAGTCTCGGGGGGAACGAGCAGTACTTC; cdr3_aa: CASSLGGNEQYF
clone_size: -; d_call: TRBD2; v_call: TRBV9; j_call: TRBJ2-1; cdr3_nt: TGTGCCAGCAGCGTAGCACGTAGCACGGGGGGCAATGAGCAGTTCTTC; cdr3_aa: CASSVARSTGGNEQFF
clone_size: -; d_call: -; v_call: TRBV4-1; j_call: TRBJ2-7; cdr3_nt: TGCGCCAGCAGCCAAGCCACAGAGGGACTCAAAGGCTACGAGCAGTACTTC; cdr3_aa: CASSQATEGLKGYEQYF
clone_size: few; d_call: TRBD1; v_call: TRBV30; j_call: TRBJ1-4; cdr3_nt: TGTGCCTGGAGTGTCGGTGCGACAGGGGAGGATGAAAAACTGTTTTTT; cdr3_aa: CAWSVGATGEDEKLFF
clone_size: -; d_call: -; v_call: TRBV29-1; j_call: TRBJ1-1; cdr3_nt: TGCAGCGTGGAACCCGTTTCGGAGGCGTACACTGAAGCTTTCTTT; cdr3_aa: CSVEPVSEAYTEAFF
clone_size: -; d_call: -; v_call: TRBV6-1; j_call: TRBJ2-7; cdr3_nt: TGTGCCAGCAGTGAAGCAGGGGTGTCTTTCTACGAGCAGTACTTC; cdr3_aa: CASSEAGVSFYEQYF
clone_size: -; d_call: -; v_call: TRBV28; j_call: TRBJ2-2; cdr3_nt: TGTGCCAGCAGTTTCTGGGGGAACACCGGGGAGCTGTTTTTT; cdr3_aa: CASSFWGNTGELFF
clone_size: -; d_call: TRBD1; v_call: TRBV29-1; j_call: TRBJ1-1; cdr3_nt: TGCAGCGTTGATTCACAGGGGAAGGTTTGGACTGAAGCTTTCTTT; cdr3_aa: CSVDSQGKVWTEAFF
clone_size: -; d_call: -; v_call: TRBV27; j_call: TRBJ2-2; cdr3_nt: TGTGCCAGCAGTGTCATTACCGCCCGGGGGTCCGGGGAGCTGTTTTTT; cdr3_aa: CASSVITARGSGELFF
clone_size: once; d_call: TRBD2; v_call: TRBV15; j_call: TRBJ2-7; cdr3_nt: TGTGCCACCAGCAGAGAACGGCGGGAGCTCGACTACGAGCAGTACTTC; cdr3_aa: CATSRERRELDYEQYF
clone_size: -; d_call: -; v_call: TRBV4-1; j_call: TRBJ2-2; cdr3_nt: TGCGCCAGCAGCCCTCGGGCTTGGGGGACCGGGGAGCTGTTTTTT; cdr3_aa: CASSPRAWGTGELFF
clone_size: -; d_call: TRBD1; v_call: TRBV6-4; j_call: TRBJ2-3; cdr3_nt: TGTGCCAGCAGTGACGGTACAGGGGGCGACACAGATACGCAGTATTTT; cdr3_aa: CASSDGTGGDTDTQYF
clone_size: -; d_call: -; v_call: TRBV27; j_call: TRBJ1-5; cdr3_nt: TGTGCCAGCAGTTTATTGCGGACTCTAGGGAGCAATCAGCCCCAGCATTTT; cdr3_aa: CASSLLRTLGSNQPQHF
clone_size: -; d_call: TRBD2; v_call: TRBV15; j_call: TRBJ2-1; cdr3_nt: TGTGCCACCAGCAGAGCGGGTCGGCGGGAGAGGTACAATGAGCAGTTCTTC; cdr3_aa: CATSRAGRRERYNEQFF
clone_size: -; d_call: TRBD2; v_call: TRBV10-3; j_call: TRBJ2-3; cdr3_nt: TGTGCCATCAGAACACTAGCGGGAGATGGCAACACAGATACGCAGTATTTT; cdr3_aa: CAIRTLAGDGNTDTQYF
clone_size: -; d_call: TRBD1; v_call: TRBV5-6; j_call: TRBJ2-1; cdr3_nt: TGTGCCAGCGGAGGGACAGGGGGAATCTCGTGGGATGAGCAGTTCTTC; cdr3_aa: CASGGTGGISWDEQFF
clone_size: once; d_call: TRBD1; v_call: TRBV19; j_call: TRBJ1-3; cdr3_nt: TGTGCCAGTAAGGGGAGAACAGGGGAAGGAAACACCATATATTTT; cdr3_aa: CASKGRTGEGNTIYF
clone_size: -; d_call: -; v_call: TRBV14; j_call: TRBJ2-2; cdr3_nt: TGTGCCAGCAGCCATGGAGGGATGACCGGGGAGCTGTTTTTT; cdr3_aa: CASSHGGMTGELFF
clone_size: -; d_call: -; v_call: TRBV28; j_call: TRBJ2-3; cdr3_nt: TGTGCCAGCTTCACGGGAGATACGCAGTATTTT; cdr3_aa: CASFTGDTQYF
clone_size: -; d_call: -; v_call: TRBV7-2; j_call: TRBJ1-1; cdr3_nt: TGTGCCAGCAGCTTCCAGGGAAAGCCGAACACTGAAGCTTTCTTT; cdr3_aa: CASSFQGKPNTEAFF
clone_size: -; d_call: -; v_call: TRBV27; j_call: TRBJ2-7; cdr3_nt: TGTGCCAGCACCCGGAGGGCCGGGGGTGAGCAGTACTTC; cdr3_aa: CASTRRAGGEQYF
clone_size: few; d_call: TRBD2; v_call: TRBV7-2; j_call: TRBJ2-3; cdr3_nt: TGTGCCAGCAGGAAAGGGGTAGCGGGAAGTACAGATACGCAGTATTTT; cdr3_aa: CASRKGVAGSTDTQYF